This record concerns one TCR beta chain sequence. Its antigen is as yet unknown. For CDR3 and TCR beta VDJ profiling, genomic DNA was the template used. MiXCR was run by TCRdb on the reads, yielding one entry per CDR3 protein. Of over 250,000 distinct CDR3 sequences in the sample, roughly 59% were seen once. The CDR3 has 13 amino acids. CDR1 and CDR2 from the germline V gene are SGHVS and FQNEAQ. Between the trimmed V and J ends, which lost 1 base and 6 bases, there was a span of 10 bases. The sample is drawn from a study of CD8+CD57+ T cells in acquired aplastic anemia. Patients selected for sequencing had displayed CD8+CD57+ cell expansion by flow cytometry. The blood sampling took place in patients who had so far received no therapy. General study findings and limits: Patients had around 30 CD8+ CDR3 sequences in common with controls (the shared set). Patient and control CD8+ Simpson's diversity was not significantly different.

This clonotype originated in a human donor with aplastic anemia. The V gene is TRBV7-8, the J gene TRBJ2-7; D ambiguous. Sequences were obtained from sorted CD4+, CD8+, or CD8+CD57+ T cells (not recorded which) from PBMCs. Here the CDR3 reads CASSLVLLGEQYF. CDR3 coding DNA: TGTGCCAGCAGCTTAGTTCTGTTGGGCGAGCAGTACTTC.